This T cell receptor beta chain was found in a study of cytomegalovirus exposure and HLA in healthy donors. Data came from immunoSEQ multiplex PCR; TCRdb stores just in-frame clones and leaves some out. The sample carries tens of thousands of clones, roughly 90% recorded once. In the case of this clone: The antigen is not known.

The CDR3 totals 15 residues. The V gene's germline CDR1 is SEHNR and CDR2 FQNEAQ (reference sequence). Trimming removed 5 bases from V and 8 bases from J; junction bases left unmatched: 10. These donors were members of the roughly 110-subject validation cohort, a group separate from the roughly 700-subject first cohort. Overall study results and limits: Per published reports, the classifier diagnosed cytomegalovirus status with high specificity and sensitivity. Across donors, most TCRs were seen rarely, yet some public ones were widespread. One later analysis, an examination of the approximately 120 validation repertoires, found that first-cohort TCR clusters tended to co-occur in them.

The chain is built from TRBV7-9 and TRBJ2-1; 9 bases are shared with TRBD2. The sample taken for sequencing was PBMCs. The receptor was isolated from a man aged 18-30 years in good health and CMV-seronegative. CDR3 DNA sequence: TGTGCCAGCAGCCCAGAGGGCGGGAGGGCCGATGAGCAGTTCTTC. Translation: CASSPEGGRADEQFF.